The rows below give T cell receptor beta chains drawn from one sample of a study of shared clonotypes between healthy human individuals. TCRdb keeps only in-frame clones here, not all; method: immunoSEQ multiplex PCR. This table holds over 2 million clones, 95% found once. Sequencing was carried out using naive CD4+ T cells sorted from blood. The receptors were sampled from a man younger than 35 in good health. Both conserved end residues are part of each CDR3. A D gene is named only where the DNA matches it firmly. Only part of the rows carry a size: once, few, many, or a class if the clone is expanded.

cdr3_aa,cdr3_nt,clone_size,j_call,d_call,v_call
CASSSVRGSYNSPLHF,TGTGCCAGCAGCTCGGTTAGGGGCTCCTATAATTCACCCCTCCACTTT,-,TRBJ1-6,-,TRBV5-4
CAISIQGREDGYTF,TGTGCCATCAGCATCCAGGGAAGGGAAGATGGCTACACCTTC,-,TRBJ1-2,-,TRBV10-3
CASSPPAGGWYQETQYF,TGTGCCAGCAGCCCCCCGGCAGGGGGTTGGTACCAAGAGACCCAGTACTTC,-,TRBJ2-5,TRBD1,TRBV11-2
CASKTSYPSNNEQFF,TGTGCCAGTAAGACCTCATATCCATCCAACAATGAGCAGTTCTTC,-,TRBJ2-1,-,TRBV19
CASSFEPARSEQYF,TGCGCCAGCAGCTTCGAGCCGGCGCGGAGCGAGCAGTACTTC,-,TRBJ2-7,-,TRBV5-1
CASSQTSAYEQYF,TGTGCCAGCAGCCAAACCAGTGCCTACGAGCAGTACTTC,-,TRBJ2-7,-,TRBV16
CATPPRATYEQYF,TGTGCCACCCCACCTAGGGCGACCTACGAGCAGTACTTC,-,TRBJ2-7,-,TRBV21-1
CASSVTGLAGESNTGELFF,TGTGCCAGCAGCGTTACGGGACTAGCGGGAGAATCGAACACCGGGGAGCTGTTTTTT,-,TRBJ2-2,TRBD2,TRBV9
CASSNKAVGGYTF,TGTGCCAGCAGTAACAAGGCAGTAGGTGGCTACACCTTC,few,TRBJ1-2,-,TRBV7-9
CASSGGFFLEETQYF,TGCGCCAGCAGCGGCGGTTTTTTTTTGGAAGAGACCCAGTACTTC,-,TRBJ2-5,-,TRBV5-1
CASSYPASTDTQYF,TGTGCCAGCAGTTACCCGGCCAGCACAGATACGCAGTATTTT,-,TRBJ2-3,-,TRBV6-6
CASATYEQYF,TGTGCCAGCGCAACCTACGAGCAGTACTTC,-,TRBJ2-7,-,TRBV6-1
CATREGPNTEAFF,TGTGCCACCAGAGAGGGGCCGAACACTGAAGCTTTCTTT,once,TRBJ1-1,-,TRBV15
CASSFEAGGWNEQFF,TGTGCCAGCAGTTTCGAAGCGGGGGGGTGGAATGAGCAGTTCTTC,once,TRBJ2-1,TRBD2,TRBV27
CASSAGTVVFYYGYTF,TGTGCCAGCAGCGCCGGGACGGTGGTGTTCTACTATGGCTACACCTTC,-,TRBJ1-2,-,TRBV7-9
CASSARTGTQETQYF,TGTGCCAGCAGTGCGCGGACAGGGACTCAAGAGACCCAGTACTTC,once,TRBJ2-5,TRBD1,TRBV2
CSRGEAATNEKLFF,TGCAGCCGAGGGGAGGCCGCAACTAATGAAAAACTGTTTTTT,-,TRBJ1-4,-,TRBV29-1
CASSEPQSGKETQYF,TGTGCCAGCAGTGAACCACAGAGTGGGAAAGAGACCCAGTACTTC,-,TRBJ2-5,-,TRBV6-1
CASSASKHPTF,TGTGCCAGCAGTGCCTCTAAACACCCCACCTTC,-,TRBJ1-2,-,TRBV28
CAWSWEAQPQHF,TGTGCCTGGAGTTGGGAAGCACAGCCCCAGCATTTT,-,TRBJ1-5,-,TRBV30
CASSTPGQAPRELFF,TGTGCCAGCAGCACACCCGGACAGGCCCCCCGGGAGCTGTTTTTT,-,TRBJ2-2,TRBD1,TRBV7-9
CASSQEGLVSYNEQFF,TGTGCCAGCAGCCAAGAGGGACTAGTTTCCTACAATGAGCAGTTCTTC,once,TRBJ2-1,TRBD2,TRBV14
CASSQGQGVPPLHF,TGTGCCAGCAGTCAGGGACAGGGGGTTCCACCCCTCCACTTT,once,TRBJ1-6,TRBD1,TRBV28
CASSSDSGNQPQHF,TGTGCCAGCTCCTCGGACAGCGGAAATCAGCCCCAGCATTTT,-,TRBJ1-5,-,TRBV6-1
CASSRMTGTGTEAFF,TGTGCCAGCTCGAGAATGACAGGTACGGGCACTGAAGCTTTCTTT,-,TRBJ1-1,-,TRBV18
CATSRDADGVTSGDTDTQYF,TGTGCCACCAGCAGAGATGCGGACGGAGTCACTAGCGGGGACACAGATACGCAGTATTTT,once,TRBJ2-3,TRBD2,TRBV15
CASSPSSGPYEQYF,TGTGCCAGCAGCCCCTCTAGCGGACCCTACGAGCAGTACTTC,-,TRBJ2-7,TRBD2,TRBV7-2